This is a list of T cell receptor beta chains from one sample in a study of a mutant IDH1 vaccine in newly diagnosed glioma. No antigens are known for them. Assay: immunoSEQ multiplex PCR; the TCRdb copy retains only in-frame clones and omits some. Found here are around 78,000 clones, 65% to 90% of them singletons; the top ten hold 2% to 2.5%. The sample consisted of PBMCs, taken from a glioma patient whose treatment included an IDH1 peptide vaccine. Receptors originate from a man aged 25-45 years with glioma. Some clones in this sample may be carry-over from other donors' samples. CDR3s include the opening cysteine and the closing phenylalanine or tryptophan. A D gene is named only where the DNA matches it firmly. A clone size is listed for some rows: how often the clone was seen (once, few, many), or a class if it is expanded.

V	size	length	D	J	DNA	CDR3
TRBV6-1	NA	13	NA	TRBJ1-2	TGTGCCAGCAGTGAACAGGGTAAATATGGCTACACCTTC	CASSEQGKYGYTF
TRBV5-6	NA	12	NA	TRBJ1-1	TGTGCCAGCAGCCGTTCACCCACTGAAGCTTTCTTT	CASSRSPTEAFF
TRBV5-8	NA	15	TRBD2	TRBJ2-7	TGTGCCAGCAGCTTGGTCCTAGCGGGAAGCTACGAGCAGTACTTC	CASSLVLAGSYEQYF
TRBV9	NA	15	NA	TRBJ1-5	TGTGCCAGCAGCGTAGATGGGTATAGCAATCAGCCCCAGCATTTT	CASSVDGYSNQPQHF
TRBV5-1	few	13	NA	TRBJ2-3	TGCGCCAGCAGCTTGGACAGCACAGATACGCAGTATTTT	CASSLDSTDTQYF
TRBV5-5	NA	14	NA	TRBJ2-7	TGTGCCAGCAGCCCGGGCGCAGGGGCCTACGAGCAGTACTTC	CASSPGAGAYEQYF
TRBV7-9	NA	16	TRBD2	TRBJ2-7	TGTGCCAGCAGCCCCGATGGGCTAGCGGTCTTTTACGAGCAGTACTTC	CASSPDGLAVFYEQYF
TRBV28	NA	13	NA	TRBJ2-3	TGTGCCAGCAGCCAGGGTGTCCCAGATACGCAGTATTTT	CASSQGVPDTQYF
TRBV9	few	11	NA	TRBJ1-5	TGTGCCAGCGGGGAAAATCAGCCCCAGCATTTT	CASGENQPQHF
TRBV7-8	NA	14	TRBD1	TRBJ1-1	TGTGCCAGCAGCTTTACAGGGGAGAACACTGAAGCTTTCTTT	CASSFTGENTEAFF
TRBV2	NA	15	TRBD2	TRBJ2-7	TGTGCCAGCAGACCGACTAGCGGGGTCTCCTACGAGCAGTACTTC	CASRPTSGVSYEQYF
TRBV2	NA	17	TRBD2	TRBJ2-2	TGTGCCAGCAGTGATACTAGCGGGTCGGCCAGAACCGGGGAGCTGTTTTTT	CASSDTSGSARTGELFF
TRBV2	few	19	TRBD2	TRBJ2-2	TGTGCCAGCAGCCCCCGGGCTAGCGGGGGCCGGGGAGACACCGGGGAGCTGTTTTTT	CASSPRASGGRGDTGELFF
TRBV7-2	NA	15	TRBD1	TRBJ1-1	TGTGCCAGCAGCTTAGGGCGGACAGGCGGAACTGAAGCTTTCTTT	CASSLGRTGGTEAFF
TRBV30	NA	13	NA	TRBJ2-1	TGTGCCTGGAGTGTAGGCTCCTACAATGAGCAGTTCTTC	CAWSVGSYNEQFF
TRBV5-8	NA	14	NA	TRBJ1-2	TGTGCCAGCAGCTCAGGGCCCCGAGGTGATGGCTACACCTTC	CASSSGPRGDGYTF
TRBV29-1	NA	16	TRBD1	TRBJ1-2	TGCAGCGTTGAGGAGGGGGTGAGGACAGGGGTGTTCGGCTACACCTTC	CSVEEGVRTGVFGYTF
TRBV11-2	NA	15	TRBD2	TRBJ2-7	TGTGCCAGCAGCTTAGTTAGCGGGAGCTCCTACGAGCAGTACTTC	CASSLVSGSSYEQYF
TRBV19	NA	11	TRBD1	TRBJ2-3	TGTGCCAGCGCCAACAGGGGGCGAGAGTATTTT	CASANRGREYF
TRBV2	few	14	TRBD1	TRBJ2-2	TGTGCCAGCAGACGGGACAGGGACACCGGGGAGCTGTTTTTT	CASRRDRDTGELFF